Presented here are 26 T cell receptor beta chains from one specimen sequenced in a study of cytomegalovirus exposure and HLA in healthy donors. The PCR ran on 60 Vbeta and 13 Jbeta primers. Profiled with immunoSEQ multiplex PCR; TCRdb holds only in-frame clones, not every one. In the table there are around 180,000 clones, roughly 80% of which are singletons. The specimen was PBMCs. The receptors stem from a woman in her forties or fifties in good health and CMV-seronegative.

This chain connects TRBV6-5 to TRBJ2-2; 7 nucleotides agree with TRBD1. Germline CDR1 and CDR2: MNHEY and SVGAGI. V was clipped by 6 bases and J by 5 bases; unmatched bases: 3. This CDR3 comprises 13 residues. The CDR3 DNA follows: TGTGCCAGCAGACAACAGGGGACCGGGGAGCTGTTTTTT. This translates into CASRQQGTGELFF.

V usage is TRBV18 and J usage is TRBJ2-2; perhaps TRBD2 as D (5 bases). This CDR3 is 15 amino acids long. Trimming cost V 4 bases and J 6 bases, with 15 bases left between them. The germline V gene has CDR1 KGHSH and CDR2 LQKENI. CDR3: CASSLRGLSPGELFF. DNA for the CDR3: TGTGCCAGCTCACTAAGAGGACTGTCGCCCGGGGAGCTGTTTTTT. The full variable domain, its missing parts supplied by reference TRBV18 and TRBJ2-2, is NAGVMQNPRHLVRRRGQEARLRCSPMKGHSHVYWYRQLPEEGLKFMVYLQKENIIDESGMPKERFSAEFPKEGPSILRIQQVVRGDSAAYFCASSLRGLSPGELFFGEGSRLTVL.

CDR3 coding DNA: TGTGCCAGCTCACGGGGGACTGCGGAGACCCAGTACTTC. This encodes CASSRGTAETQYF. This sequence joins TRBV18 and TRBJ2-5; D might be TRBD2 (6 bases). The ends were cut back, 4 bases at V and 5 bases at J, with 11 bases in the middle. The CDR3 runs to 13 residues. Germline CDR1 is KGHSH and CDR2 is LQKENI.

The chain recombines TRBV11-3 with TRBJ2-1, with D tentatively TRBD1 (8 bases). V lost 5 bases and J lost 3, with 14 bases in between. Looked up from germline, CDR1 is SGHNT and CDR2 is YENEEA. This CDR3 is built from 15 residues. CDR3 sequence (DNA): TGTGCCAGCAGCCAGGACAGGGAGGGCTACAATGAGCAGTTCTTC. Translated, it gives CASSQDREGYNEQFF.

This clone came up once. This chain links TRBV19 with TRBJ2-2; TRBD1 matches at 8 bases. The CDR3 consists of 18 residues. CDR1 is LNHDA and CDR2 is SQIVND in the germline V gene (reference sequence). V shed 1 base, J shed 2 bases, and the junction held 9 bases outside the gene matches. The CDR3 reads CASSIVGTGWKNTGELFF. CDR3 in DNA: TGTGCCAGTAGTATAGTGGGGACAGGCTGGAAAAACACCGGGGAGCTGTTTTTT.

The CDR3 nucleotides read TGTGCCAGCAGACGTACAGGGAGCGCTCAGCCCCAGCATTTT. Its translation is CASRRTGSAQPQHF. The J gene is TRBJ1-5, the V gene TRBV28; TRBD1 is a possible D gene (6 bases). The CDR3 has 14 residues. Germline values: CDR1 MDHEN, CDR2 SYDVKM. V was cut by 6 bases and J by 6 bases, with 15 bases left in between.

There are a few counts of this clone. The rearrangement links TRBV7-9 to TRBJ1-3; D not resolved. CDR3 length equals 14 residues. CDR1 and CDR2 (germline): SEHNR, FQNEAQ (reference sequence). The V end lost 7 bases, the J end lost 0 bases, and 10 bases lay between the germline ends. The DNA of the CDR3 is TGTGCCAGCACCCGACAAGGCTCTGGAAACACCATATATTTT. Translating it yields CASTRQGSGNTIYF.

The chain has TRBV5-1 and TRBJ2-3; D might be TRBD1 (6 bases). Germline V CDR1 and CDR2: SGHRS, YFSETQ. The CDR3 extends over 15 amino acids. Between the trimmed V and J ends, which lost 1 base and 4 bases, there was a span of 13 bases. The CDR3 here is CASSLQGQPPDTQYF. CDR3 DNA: TGCGCCAGCAGCTTGCAGGGGCAGCCCCCAGATACGCAGTATTTT.

The CDR3 sequence: CASSIFPGQKGGYTF. For the CDR3, the DNA is TGTGCCAGTAGTATTTTCCCGGGACAGAAGGGCGGCTACACCTTC. This rearrangement joins TRBV19 to TRBJ1-2, with 7 positions matching TRBD1. Germline CDR1 reads LNHDA; CDR2 reads SQIVND (reference sequence). The CDR3 runs to 15 residues. Trimming cost V 3 bases and J 8 bases; bases outside gene matches: 12.

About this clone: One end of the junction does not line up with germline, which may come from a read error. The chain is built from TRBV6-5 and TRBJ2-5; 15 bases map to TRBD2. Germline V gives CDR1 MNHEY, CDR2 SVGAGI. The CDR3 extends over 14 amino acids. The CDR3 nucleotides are TGTGCCAGCAGTTACTTAGGACTAGCGGGGGGGCCGCACTTC. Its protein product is CASSYLGLAGGPHF.

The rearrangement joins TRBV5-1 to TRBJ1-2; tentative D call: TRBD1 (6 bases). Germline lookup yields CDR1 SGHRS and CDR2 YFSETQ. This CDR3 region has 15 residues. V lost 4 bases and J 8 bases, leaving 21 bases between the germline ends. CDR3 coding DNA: TGCGCCAGCAGCCCAGGGACAATAACTCGAGGGGGCTACACCTTC. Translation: CASSPGTITRGGYTF.

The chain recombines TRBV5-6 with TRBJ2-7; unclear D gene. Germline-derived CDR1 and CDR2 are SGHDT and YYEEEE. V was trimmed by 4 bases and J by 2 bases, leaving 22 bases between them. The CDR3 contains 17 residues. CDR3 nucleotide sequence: TGTGCCAGCAGCAGAGGTAGAGGTAAGGTAGGAGCCTACGAGCAGTACTTC. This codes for CASSRGRGKVGAYEQYF.

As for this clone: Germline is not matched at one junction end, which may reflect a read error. The CDR3 coding sequence is TGTGCTAGCAGCTTAGATCGGGGGAGTGAAGCTTTCTTT. Translation gives CASSLDRGSEAFF. The V gene is TRBV7-7, the J gene TRBJ1-1, with D tentatively TRBD1 (5 bases). The germline V gene has CDR1 SSHAT and CDR2 FNYEAQ (reference sequence). This CDR3 region has 13 residues.

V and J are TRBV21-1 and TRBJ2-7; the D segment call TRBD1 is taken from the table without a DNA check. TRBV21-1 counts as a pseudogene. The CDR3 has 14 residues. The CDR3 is CASSKAGSSYEQYF. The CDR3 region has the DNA TGTGCCAGCAGCAAAGCGGGCAGTTCCTACGAGCAGTACTTC.

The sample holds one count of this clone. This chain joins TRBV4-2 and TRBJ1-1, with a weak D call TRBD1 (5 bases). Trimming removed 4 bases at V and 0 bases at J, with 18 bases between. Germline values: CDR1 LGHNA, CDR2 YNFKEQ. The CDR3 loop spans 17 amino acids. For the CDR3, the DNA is TGTGCCAGCAGCCCCTACGACAGAGGAATCATGAACACTGAAGCTTTCTTT. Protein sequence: CASSPYDRGIMNTEAFF.

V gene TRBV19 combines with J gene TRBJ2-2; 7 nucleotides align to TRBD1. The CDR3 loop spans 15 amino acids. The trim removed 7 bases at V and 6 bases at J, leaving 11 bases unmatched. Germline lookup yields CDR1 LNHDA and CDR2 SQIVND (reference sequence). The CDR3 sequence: CASTPTGTAAGELFF. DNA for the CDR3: TGTGCCAGTACCCCGACCGGGACAGCGGCCGGGGAGCTGTTTTTT.

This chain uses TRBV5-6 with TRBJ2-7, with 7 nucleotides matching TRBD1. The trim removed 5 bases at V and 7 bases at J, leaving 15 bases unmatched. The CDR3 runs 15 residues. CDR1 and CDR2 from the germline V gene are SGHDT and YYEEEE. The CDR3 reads CASRLRTAQGEEQYF. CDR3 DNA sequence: TGTGCCAGCAGACTTAGGACCGCCCAGGGGGAAGAGCAGTACTTC.

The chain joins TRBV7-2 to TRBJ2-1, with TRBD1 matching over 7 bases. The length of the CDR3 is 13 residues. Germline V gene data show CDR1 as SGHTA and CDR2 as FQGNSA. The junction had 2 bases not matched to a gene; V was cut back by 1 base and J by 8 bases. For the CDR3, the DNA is TGTGCCAGCAGCTTAGGACAGGGACATGAGCAGTTCTTC. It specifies CASSLGQGHEQFF.

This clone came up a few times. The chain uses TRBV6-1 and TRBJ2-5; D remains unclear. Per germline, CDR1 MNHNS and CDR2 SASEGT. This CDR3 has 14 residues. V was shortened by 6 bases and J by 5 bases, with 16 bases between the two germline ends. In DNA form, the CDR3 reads TGTGCCAGCAGAAGGTATCATGAGGTCGAGACCCAGTACTTC. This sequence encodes CASRRYHEVETQYF.

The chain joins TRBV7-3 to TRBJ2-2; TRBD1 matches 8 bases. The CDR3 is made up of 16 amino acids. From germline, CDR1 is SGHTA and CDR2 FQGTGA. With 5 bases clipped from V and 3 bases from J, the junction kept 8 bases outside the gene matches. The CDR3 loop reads CASSPSGQGHTGELFF. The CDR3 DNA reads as TGTGCCAGCAGCCCAAGCGGACAGGGTCACACCGGGGAGCTGTTTTTT.

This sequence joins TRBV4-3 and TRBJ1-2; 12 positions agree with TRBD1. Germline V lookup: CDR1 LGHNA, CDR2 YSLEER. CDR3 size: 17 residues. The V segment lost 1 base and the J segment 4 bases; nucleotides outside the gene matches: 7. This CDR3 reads CASSQGSGTGGFYGYTF. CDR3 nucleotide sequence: TGCGCCAGCAGCCAAGGCTCCGGGACAGGGGGCTTCTATGGCTACACCTTC.

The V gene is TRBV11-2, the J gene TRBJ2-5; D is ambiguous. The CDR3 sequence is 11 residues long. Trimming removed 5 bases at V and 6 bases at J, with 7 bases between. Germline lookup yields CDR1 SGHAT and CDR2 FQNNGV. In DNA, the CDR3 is TGTGCCAGCAGCAGAACAAAGACCCAGTACTTC. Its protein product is CASSRTKTQYF.

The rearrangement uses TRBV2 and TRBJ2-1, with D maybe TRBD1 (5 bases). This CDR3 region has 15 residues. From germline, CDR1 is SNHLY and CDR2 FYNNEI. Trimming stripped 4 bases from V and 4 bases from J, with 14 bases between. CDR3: CASSVTGQAYNEQFF. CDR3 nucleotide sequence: TGTGCCAGCAGTGTTACAGGACAAGCGTACAATGAGCAGTTCTTC.

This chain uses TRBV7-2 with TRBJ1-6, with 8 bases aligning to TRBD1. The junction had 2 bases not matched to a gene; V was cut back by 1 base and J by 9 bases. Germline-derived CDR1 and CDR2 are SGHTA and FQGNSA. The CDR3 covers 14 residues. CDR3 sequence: CASSLGRGRSPLHF. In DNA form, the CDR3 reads TGTGCCAGCAGCTTAGGCAGGGGGCGTTCACCCCTCCACTTT.

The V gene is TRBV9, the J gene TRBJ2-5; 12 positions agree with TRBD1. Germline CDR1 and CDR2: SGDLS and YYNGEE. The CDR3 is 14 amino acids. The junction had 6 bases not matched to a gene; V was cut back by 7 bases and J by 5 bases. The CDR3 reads CASSGTGGIETQYF. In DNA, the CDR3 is TGTGCCAGCTCCGGGACAGGGGGCATCGAGACCCAGTACTTC.

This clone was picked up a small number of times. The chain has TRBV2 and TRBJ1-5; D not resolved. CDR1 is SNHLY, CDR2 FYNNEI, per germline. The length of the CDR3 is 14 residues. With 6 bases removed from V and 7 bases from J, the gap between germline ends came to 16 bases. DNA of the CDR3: TGTGCCAGCAGGTTGAATCGAGCGGGGCAGCCCCAGCATTTT. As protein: CASRLNRAGQPQHF.